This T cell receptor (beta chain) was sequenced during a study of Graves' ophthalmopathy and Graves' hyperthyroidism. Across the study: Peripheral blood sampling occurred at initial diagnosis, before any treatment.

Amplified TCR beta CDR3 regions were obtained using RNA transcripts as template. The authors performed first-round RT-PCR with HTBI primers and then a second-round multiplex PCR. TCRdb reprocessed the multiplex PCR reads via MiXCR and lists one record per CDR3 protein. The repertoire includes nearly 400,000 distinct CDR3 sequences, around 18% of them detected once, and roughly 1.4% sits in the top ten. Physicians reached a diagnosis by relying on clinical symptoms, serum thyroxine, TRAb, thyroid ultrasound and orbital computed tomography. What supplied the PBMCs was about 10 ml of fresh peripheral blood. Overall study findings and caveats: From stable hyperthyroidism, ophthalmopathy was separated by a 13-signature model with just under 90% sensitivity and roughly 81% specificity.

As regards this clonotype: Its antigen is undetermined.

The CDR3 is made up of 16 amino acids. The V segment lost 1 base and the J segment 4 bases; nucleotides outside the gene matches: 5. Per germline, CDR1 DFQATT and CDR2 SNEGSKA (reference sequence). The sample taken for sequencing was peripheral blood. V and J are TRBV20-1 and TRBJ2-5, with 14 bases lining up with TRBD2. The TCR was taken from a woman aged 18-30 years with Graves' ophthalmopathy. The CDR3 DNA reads TGCAGTGCTAGAGCCGGGACTAGCGGGGGTCGAGAGACCCAGTACTTC. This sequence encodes CSARAGTSGGRETQYF.